Shown below are 20 T cell receptor beta chains from a single sample sequenced in a study of Ad26.COV2.S vaccination and SARS-CoV-2 variants. Using immunoSEQ multiplex PCR, the repertoire was profiled, and TCRdb retains in-frame clones only, with some absent. The sample carries hundreds of thousands of clones, around 86% recorded once. Documented treatment: 15 to 20 received Ad26.COV2.S at low or high dose, single or two shots; about 5 received placebo; per-sample allocation not given. Specimen acquisition occurred on day 63 following the initial vaccine or placebo injection. This sample comprised peripheral blood, obtained in a trial of Ad26.COV2.S vaccine versus placebo. The receptors shown here come from a person aged 18 to 65 who received the Ad26.COV2.S COVID-19 vaccine or a placebo.

V and J are TRBV5-6 and TRBJ2-5, with 10 positions matching TRBD2. Germline lookup yields CDR1 SGHDT and CDR2 YYEEEE. V trimming: 1 base; J trimming: 4 bases; junction bases outside the gene matches: 1. There are 14 residues in the CDR3. The CDR3 bases are TGTGCCAGCAGCTTGTCTAGCGGGGGAGAGACCCAGTACTTC. This codes for CASSLSSGGETQYF.

V and J are TRBV11-2 and TRBJ2-1; D not certain. CDR1 SGHAT and CDR2 FQNNGV come from the germline V gene. The CDR3 has 16 residues. Trimming cost V 1 base and J 1 base, with 11 bases left between them. CDR3 nucleotide sequence: TGTGCCAGCAGCTTAGCCTTCCCGACATCCTACAATGAGCAGTTCTTC. Protein product: CASSLAFPTSYNEQFF.

The count of this clone is one. This chain joins TRBV7-2 and TRBJ2-7; D assignment may be TRBD1 or TRBD2 (5 bases each). Germline-derived CDR1 and CDR2 are SGHTA and FQGNSA. Trimming left V 1 base short and J 6 bases short, with 10 bases between. CDR3 length equals 13 residues. CDR3 bases: TGTGCCAGCAGCTTAGTGTCGGGGCGCGAGCAGTACTTC. The encoded protein is CASSLVSGREQYF.

The rearrangement links TRBV29-1 to TRBJ2-7; 8 nucleotides agree with TRBD1. V shed 6 bases and J 3 bases; nucleotides not matched to a gene: 7. The CDR3 totals 13 residues. Germline V CDR1 and CDR2: SQVTM, ANQGSEA. CDR3 amino acids: CSVTGQGIYEQYF. As DNA, the CDR3 is TGCAGCGTGACCGGACAGGGCATCTACGAGCAGTACTTC.

The chain links TRBV9 to TRBJ2-3; D is ambiguous. CDR1 SGDLS and CDR2 YYNGEE come from the germline V gene. Between the trimmed V and J ends, which lost 0 bases and 1 base, there was a span of 6 bases. CDR3 length: 14 amino acids. CDR3 nucleotide sequence: TGTGCCAGCAGCGTAGACCTCGGCACAGATACGCAGTATTTT. Translating gives CASSVDLGTDTQYF. The complete variable domain, with remaining parts taken from reference TRBV9 and TRBJ2-3, reads DSGVTQTPKHLITATGQRVTLRCSPRSGDLSVYWYQQSLDQGLQFLIQYYNGEERAKGNILERFSAQQFPDLHSELNLSSLELGDSALYFCASSVDLGTDTQYFGPGTRLTVL.

The genes are TRBV6-2 or TRBV6-3 and TRBJ1-1; D unresolved. This CDR3 is built from 13 residues. Germline CDR1 and CDR2: MNHEY and SVGEGT. V was trimmed by 2 bases and J by 1 base, leaving 5 bases between them. The CDR3 DNA reads TGTGCCAGCAGTTACGAGCCGAACACTGAAGCTTTCTTT. Translating gives CASSYEPNTEAFF.

This rearrangement joins TRBV7-8 to TRBJ1-2; the match to TRBD1 covers 9 bases. The CDR3 runs 17 residues. The V gene's germline CDR1 is SGHVS and CDR2 FQNEAQ. V was pared by 0 bases and J by 4 bases, with 9 bases of the junction left unmatched. The CDR3 loop is CASSLARRQGGPYGYTF. For the CDR3, the DNA is TGTGCCAGCAGCTTAGCGCGGCGACAGGGGGGTCCCTATGGCTACACCTTC.

This clone was recorded once. The CDR3 DNA reads as TGTGCCAGCAGCCCCGAACCCGGGGGGCAAGAGACCCAGTACTTC. Residues: CASSPEPGGQETQYF. The chain has TRBV9 and TRBJ2-5; 7 nucleotides agree with TRBD2. CDR3 length equals 15 residues. Germline V gene sequence: CDR1 SGDLS, CDR2 YYNGEE. V shed 4 bases and J 2 bases; nucleotides not matched to a gene: 8.

The CDR3 region has the DNA TGTGCCAGCAGCACTGACATTTTTCCCCACGAGCAGTACTTC. Translation gives CASSTDIFPHEQYF. V is TRBV5-4 and J is TRBJ2-7; D is uncertain. V lost 4 bases and J lost 5, with 16 bases in between. Per the germline V gene, CDR1 is SGHNT and CDR2 is YYREEE (reference sequence). This CDR3 is 14 amino acids long.

The chain uses TRBV7-9 and TRBJ2-2; 8 nucleotides agree with TRBD1. This CDR3 is built from 17 residues. V was pared by 5 bases and J by 4 bases, with 12 bases of the junction left unmatched. CDR1 is SEHNR, CDR2 FQNEAQ, per germline (reference sequence). The CDR3 region is CASSPEGHRGVTGELFF. Here the CDR3 DNA reads TGTGCCAGCAGCCCCGAGGGGCACAGGGGGGTCACCGGGGAGCTGTTTTTT.

The genes are TRBV6-6 and TRBJ1-2; D gene unclear. The germline gives CDR1 MNHNY, CDR2 SVGAGI (reference sequence). Trimming left V 0 bases short and J 2 bases short, with 7 bases between. The CDR3 has 14 amino acids. CDR3 sequence (DNA): TGTGCCAGCAGTTACTCGGTAGGGAACTATGGCTACACCTTC. Translation: CASSYSVGNYGYTF.

This clone has just one count. In nucleotides, the CDR3 is TGTGCTAGTGGCTTGCGGATGTACGAGCAGTACTTC. It specifies CASGLRMYEQYF. This chain links TRBV12-5 with TRBJ2-7, with unresolved D. Germline V lookup: CDR1 LGHNT, CDR2 FRNRAP. The CDR3 is made up of 12 amino acids. Between the trimmed V and J ends, which lost 6 bases and 4 bases, there was a span of 10 bases. The variable domain in full, with the rest retrieved from reference TRBV12-5 and TRBJ2-7, is DARVTQTPRHKVTEMGQEVTMRCQPILGHNTVFWYRQTMMQGLELLAYFRNRAPLDDSGMPKDRFSAEMPDATLATLKIQPSEPRDSAVYFCASGLRMYEQYFGPGTRLTVT.

This clone occurred a few times. The rearrangement links TRBV6-5 to TRBJ1-6; maybe TRBD1 (5 bases). Germline V CDR1 and CDR2: MNHEY, SVGAGI. Trimming removed 6 bases from V and 10 bases from J, with 13 bases in between. CDR3 length equals 13 residues. The CDR3 sequence is CASRPGLGSPLHF. CDR3 bases: TGTGCCAGCAGACCAGGGTTAGGGTCACCCCTCCACTTT.

The V gene is TRBV6-5, the J gene TRBJ2-5; tentative D call: TRBD2 (6 bases). The CDR3 consists of 13 residues. V was trimmed by 4 bases and J by 0 bases, leaving 6 bases between them. Germline V gives CDR1 MNHEY, CDR2 SVGAGI. In DNA form, the CDR3 reads TGTGCCAGCAGTTGGGGGGACCAAGAGACCCAGTACTTC. This encodes CASSWGDQETQYF.

The chain joins TRBV11-3 to TRBJ2-3; 8 positions match TRBD2. J lost 4 bases, V lost 6 bases, and 6 bases had no gene match. This CDR3 is 14 amino acids long. Germline V gene data show CDR1 as SGHNT and CDR2 as YENEEA. The CDR3 DNA reads as TGTGCCAGCAGTTTGGGGGGACTAGCAGATACGCAGTATTTT. Translation gives CASSLGGLADTQYF.

This clone was seen a handful of times. The chain uses TRBV14 and TRBJ1-6; 8 nucleotides line up with TRBD1. The germline V gene encodes CDR1 SGHDN and CDR2 FVKESK. J was trimmed by 7 bases and V by 1 base; bases with no gene match: 6. The length of the CDR3 is 16 residues. DNA of the CDR3: TGTGCCAGCAGCCAAGGGACAGGGAGACACAATTCACCCCTCCACTTT. It yields the protein CASSQGTGRHNSPLHF.

V is TRBV5-4 and J is TRBJ2-2, with TRBD2 as a possible D gene (7 bases). The V end was cut by 0 bases, the J end by 7 bases, with 16 bases between. Looked up from germline, CDR1 is SGHNT and CDR2 is YYREEE (reference sequence). The CDR3 extends over 16 amino acids. CDR3 protein: CASSLESRGGSGELFF. DNA for the CDR3: TGTGCCAGCAGCTTGGAGTCCAGGGGAGGGAGCGGGGAGCTGTTTTTT.

The chain employs TRBV5-6 and TRBJ1-3; weak D call: TRBD1 (5 bases). The germline V and J ends were trimmed by 0 bases and 4 bases, with 11 bases remaining between them. Germline V gene lookup returns CDR1 SGHDT and CDR2 YYEEEE. The CDR3 covers 15 residues. The CDR3 region is CASSLDPGWGNTIYF. The CDR3 DNA follows: TGTGCCAGCAGCTTGGATCCAGGGTGGGGAAACACCATATATTTT.

The chain uses TRBV5-8 and TRBJ2-7, with no clear D. The CDR3 totals 14 residues. Germline CDR1 and CDR2: SGHTS and YDEGEE. V was pared by 4 bases and J by 2 bases, with 13 bases between. CDR3 bases: TGTGCCAGCAGCCGACGTTGGGATACCTACGAGCAGTACTTC. This translates into CASSRRWDTYEQYF.

This chain uses TRBV19 with TRBJ1-1; 8 bases line up with TRBD1. Germline V gives CDR1 LNHDA, CDR2 SQIVND (reference sequence). Trimming cost V 6 bases and J 5 bases; bases outside gene matches: 14. The length of the CDR3 is 16 residues. CDR3 amino acids: CASSQIPQGVVTEAFF. The CDR3 DNA follows: TGTGCCAGTAGCCAGATTCCACAGGGGGTAGTGACTGAAGCTTTCTTT.